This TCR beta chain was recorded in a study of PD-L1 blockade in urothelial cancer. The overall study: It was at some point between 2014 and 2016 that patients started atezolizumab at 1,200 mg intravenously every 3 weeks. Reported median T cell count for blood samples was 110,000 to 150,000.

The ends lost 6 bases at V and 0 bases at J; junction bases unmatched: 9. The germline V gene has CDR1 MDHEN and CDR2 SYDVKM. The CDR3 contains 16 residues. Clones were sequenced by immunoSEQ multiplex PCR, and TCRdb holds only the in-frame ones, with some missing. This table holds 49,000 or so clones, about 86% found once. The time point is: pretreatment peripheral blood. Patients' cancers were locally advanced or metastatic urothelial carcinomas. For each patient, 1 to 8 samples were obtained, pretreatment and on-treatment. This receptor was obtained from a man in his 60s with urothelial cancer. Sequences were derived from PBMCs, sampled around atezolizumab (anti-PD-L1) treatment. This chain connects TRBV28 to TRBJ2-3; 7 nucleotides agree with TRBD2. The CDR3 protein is CASRSPMGGSTDTQYF. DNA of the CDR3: TGTGCCAGCAGATCCCCTATGGGGGGGAGCACAGATACGCAGTATTTT.